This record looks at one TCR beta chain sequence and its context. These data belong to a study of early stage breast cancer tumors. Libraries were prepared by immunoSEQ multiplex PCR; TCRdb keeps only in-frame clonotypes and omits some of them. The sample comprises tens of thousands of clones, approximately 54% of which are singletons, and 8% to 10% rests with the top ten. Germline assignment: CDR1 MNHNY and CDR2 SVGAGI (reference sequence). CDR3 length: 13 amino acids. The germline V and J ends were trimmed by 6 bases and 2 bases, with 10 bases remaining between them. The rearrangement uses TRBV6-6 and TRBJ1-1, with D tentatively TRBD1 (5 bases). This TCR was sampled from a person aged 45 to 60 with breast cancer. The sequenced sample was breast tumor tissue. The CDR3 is CASSPTGNTEAFF. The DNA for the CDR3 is TGTGCCAGCAGCCCTACAGGCAACACTGAAGCTTTCTTT.